Listed below are T cell receptor beta chains from one sample, sequenced in a study of blood T cell repertoires in COVID-19. Libraries were prepared by immunoSEQ multiplex PCR; TCRdb keeps only in-frame clonotypes and omits some of them. Found here are about 240,000 clones, approximately 84% of them singletons; the top ten hold around 3.3%. Specimen: PBMCs or T cells enriched from blood (not recorded which). These receptors were collected from a woman aged 40 to 50 with acute COVID-19. The CDR3 runs from the conserved cysteine through the conserved F or W. Each record gives: clone size, D gene, V gene, J gene, CDR3 protein, CDR3 DNA. The D gene is left open where the match is weak. Size tells how often a clone was seen (once, few, many) or the class of an expanded clone, and some rows leave it out.

>NA|TRBD2|TRBV19|TRBJ2-1
CASSLTSGGNNEQFF
TGTGCCAGTAGTTTGACTAGCGGAGGTAACAATGAGCAGTTCTTC
>NA|NA|TRBV6-5|TRBJ1-1
CASSYSNQGMPAFF
TGTGCCAGCAGTTACTCGAATCAGGGAATGCCAGCTTTCTTT
>NA|NA|TRBV9|TRBJ2-1
CASSGNPDNEQFF
TGTGCCAGCAGCGGTAACCCAGACAATGAGCAGTTCTTC
>NA|TRBD1|TRBV29-1|TRBJ1-1
CSVLQGARNEAFF
TGCAGCGTTCTACAGGGGGCACGGAACGAAGCTTTCTTT
>NA|TRBD2|TRBV5-1|TRBJ2-3
CASSASSGTTDTQYF
TGCGCCAGCAGCGCCTCTAGCGGAACCACAGATACGCAGTATTTT
>NA|NA|TRBV24-1|TRBJ2-3
CATSDLETGTRQYF
TGTGCCACCAGTGATTTAGAGACAGGTACGAGGCAGTATTTT
>NA|NA|TRBV20-1|TRBJ1-1
CSAPNTEAFF
TGCAGTGCTCCAAACACTGAAGCTTTCTTT
>NA|TRBD1|TRBV27|TRBJ1-6
CASSLSTGGASPLHF
TGTGCCAGCAGTTTATCGACAGGGGGCGCTTCACCCCTCCACTTT
>once|NA|TRBV9|TRBJ1-2
CASSTTGGNYGYTF
TGTGCCAGCAGCACCACGGGGGGGAACTATGGCTACACCTTC
>NA|NA|TRBV2|TRBJ1-1
CASKGAGINEAFF
TGTGCCAGCAAGGGTGCAGGGATTAATGAAGCTTTCTTT
>NA|NA|TRBV7-9|TRBJ1-2
CASSRLRGYTF
TGTGCCAGCAGTCGACTCCGGGGCTACACCTTC
>once|NA|TRBV5-1|TRBJ1-1
CASSSAGAKNTEAFF
TGCGCCAGCAGCTCGGCAGGGGCGAAGAACACTGAAGCTTTCTTT
>once|TRBD1|TRBV6-2/TRBV6-3|TRBJ1-5
CASSYLRQGVNQPQHF
TGTGCCAGCAGTTACCTACGACAGGGAGTCAATCAGCCCCAGCATTTT
>NA|TRBD1|TRBV10-3|TRBJ1-6
CAITRIRDRGNSPLHF
TGTGCCATCACCAGGATCCGGGACAGGGGCAATTCACCCCTCCACTTT
>NA|NA|TRBV5-4|TRBJ1-1
CASSLRGLATEAFF
TGTGCCAGCAGCTTAAGGGGGTTGGCCACTGAAGCTTTCTTT
>NA|TRBD1|TRBV6-1|TRBJ2-7
CASSESIGQGPYEQYF
TGTGCCAGCAGTGAATCTATAGGACAGGGCCCCTACGAGCAGTACTTC
>NA|NA|TRBV13|TRBJ2-1
CASSPRDEQFF
TGTGCCAGCAGCCCCCGCGATGAGCAGTTCTTC
>NA|NA|TRBV2|TRBJ1-6
CASSYRQVHSPLHF
TGTGCCAGCAGTTACCGACAGGTCCATTCACCCCTCCACTTT
>NA|NA|TRBV9|TRBJ1-1
CASSETGFTEAFF
TGTGCCAGCAGCGAAACAGGGTTCACTGAAGCTTTCTTT
>NA|TRBD2|TRBV29-1|TRBJ2-7
CSVVAGGTYEQYF
TGCAGCGTTGTAGCGGGAGGGACCTACGAGCAGTACTTC
>few|TRBD2|TRBV4-1|TRBJ2-1
CASSEGTIDEQFF
TGCGCCAGCAGCGAAGGGACTATCGATGAGCAGTTCTTC
>NA|NA|TRBV5-1|TRBJ2-1
CARWGRVDEQFF
TGCGCCAGGTGGGGCAGGGTGGATGAGCAGTTCTTC